The TCR beta chain under discussion was sequenced for a study of blood T cell repertoires in COVID-19. This CDR3 contains 15 residues. The germline gives CDR1 KGHSH, CDR2 LQKENI. J was trimmed by 3 bases and V by 2 bases; bases with no gene match: 0. Authors' analysis steps: Amplification from reference gene primers served as the basis for estimated nucleated cell counts. TCRdb's table, derived via immunoSEQ multiplex PCR, lists solely in-frame clones and lacks some. The D gene and trimming were derived from the DNA, and the V and J assignments and clone size from that table. This table holds 120,000 to 150,000 clones, around nine tenths found once.

The sequencing sample was made of peripheral blood. This sequence joins TRBV18 and TRBJ2-5; 13 bases map to TRBD2. The origin of this receptor is a woman between 45 and 65 years old with active or convalescent COVID-19. Here the CDR3 DNA reads TGTGCCAGCTCACCAGGACTAGCGGGGGAAGAGACCCAGTACTTC. Its protein product is CASSPGLAGEETQYF. Looking up the rest from reference TRBV18 and TRBJ2-5 gives the full variable domain: NAGVMQNPRHLVRRRGQEARLRCSPMKGHSHVYWYRQLPEEGLKFMVYLQKENIIDESGMPKERFSAEFPKEGPSILRIQQVVRGDSAAYFCASSPGLAGEETQYFGPGTRLLVL.